The 14 T cell receptor beta chains below all came from one sample that was sequenced in a study of T cell responses to AZD1222 COVID-19 vaccine. TCRdb's table, derived via immunoSEQ multiplex PCR, lists solely in-frame clones and lacks some. The sample gives 150,000 to 200,000 clones, about 88% of which show up once; 1.5% to 2% is in the top ten. The starting material was peripheral blood, obtained on day 0 of AZD1222 vaccination. These receptors originate from an adult in good health.

The rearrangement joins TRBV28 to TRBJ1-2; TRBD1 matches at 7 bases. Germline CDR1 is MDHEN and CDR2 is SYDVKM. The trim removed 4 bases at V and 5 bases at J, leaving 4 bases unmatched. The CDR3 contains 13 residues. This CDR3 is CASSSGTAYGYTF. The CDR3 nucleotides read TGTGCCAGCAGTTCCGGGACAGCTTATGGCTACACCTTC.

The chain carries TRBV5-1 and TRBJ2-3, with a weak D call TRBD1 (6 bases). V was cut by 0 bases and J by 2 bases, with 13 bases left in between. Germline loops: CDR1 SGHRS, CDR2 YFSETQ. The CDR3 runs 16 residues. The CDR3 here is CASSLEATGFTDTQYF. Here the CDR3 DNA reads TGCGCCAGCAGCTTGGAGGCGACAGGATTCACAGATACGCAGTATTTT.

The CDR3 bases are TGCGCCAGCAGCTTGGGGGGCCCCAAAAACATTCAGTACTTC. Residues: CASSLGGPKNIQYF. The rearrangement links TRBV5-1 to TRBJ2-4; TRBD1 is a possible D gene (5 bases). The CDR3 length is 14 residues. Germline values: CDR1 SGHRS, CDR2 YFSETQ. The germline V and J ends were trimmed by 0 bases and 2 bases, with 6 bases remaining between them.

The chain employs TRBV5-4 and TRBJ2-3, with 8 bases fitting TRBD2. The V and J ends lost 1 base and 8 bases, in that order; junction bases with no gene match: 0. Germline loops: CDR1 SGHNT, CDR2 YYREEE (reference sequence). The CDR3 contains 12 residues. DNA for the CDR3: TGTGCCAGCAGCTTGACTAGCGGTACGCAGTATTTT. This sequence encodes CASSLTSGTQYF.

The chain couples TRBV28 to TRBJ2-2; 9 bases are a match to TRBD1. Looked up from germline, CDR1 is MDHEN and CDR2 is SYDVKM. The CDR3 length is 15 residues. After removal of 9 bases from V and 6 bases from J, the junction contained 11 bases not matched to a gene. The CDR3 region has the DNA TGTGCCAGTATTACCCACAGGGGGCAAGCCGGGGAGCTGTTTTTT. Translating it yields CASITHRGQAGELFF.

This chain joins TRBV11-2 and TRBJ1-6; no clear D. The CDR3 runs 15 residues. The germline V gene has CDR1 SGHAT and CDR2 FQNNGV. The V end lost 0 bases, the J end lost 4 bases, and 7 bases lay between the germline ends. The CDR3 coding sequence is TGTGCCAGCAGCTTAGACTTAGGTTATAATTCACCCCTCCACTTT. Translating it yields CASSLDLGYNSPLHF.

The gene calls are TRBV6-5 and TRBJ1-2; TRBD1 is a possible D gene (5 bases). CDR1 is MNHEY, CDR2 SVGAGI, per germline. The CDR3 is 13 residues long. V shed 6 bases and J shed 2 bases, with 10 bases lying between them. The CDR3 is CASRPGLNYGYTF. The CDR3, as DNA: TGTGCCAGCAGGCCGGGACTGAACTATGGCTACACCTTC.

This clone was detected only a few times. The chain is built from TRBV6-5 and TRBJ1-1; no definite D call. Germline assignment: CDR1 MNHEY and CDR2 SVGAGI. The germline V and J ends were trimmed by 5 bases and 6 bases, with 19 bases remaining between them. CDR3 size: 15 residues. CDR3 amino acids: CASSLREGGMAEAFF. The CDR3 coding sequence is TGTGCCAGCAGTCTCCGGGAGGGAGGGATGGCTGAAGCTTTCTTT.

This clone has just one count. The chain has TRBV27 and TRBJ1-4; 9 nucleotides agree with TRBD1. The CDR3 totals 14 residues. CDR1 and CDR2 (germline): MNHEY, SMNVEV (reference sequence). The trim removed 6 bases at V and 5 bases at J, leaving 4 bases unmatched. In DNA form, the CDR3 reads TGTGCCAGCAGACGGGACAGGGAAAATGAAAAACTGTTTTTT. Translation: CASRRDRENEKLFF.

V gene TRBV6-5 combines with J gene TRBJ1-4; TRBD1 aligns across 11 bases. CDR1 and CDR2 (germline): MNHEY, SVGAGI. The CDR3 is made up of 15 amino acids. V shed 6 bases and J 8 bases; nucleotides not matched to a gene: 8. CDR3 sequence (DNA): TGTGCCAGCAGCCCCAGAGGGACAGGGGGGGAAAAACTGTTTTTT. Its translation: CASSPRGTGGEKLFF.

Only one count was recorded for this clone. The chain uses TRBV15 and TRBJ1-4; D is possibly TRBD1 (5 bases). This CDR3 comprises 15 residues. Germline CDR1 LNHNV, CDR2 YYDKDF (reference sequence). Trimming removed 0 bases at V and 3 bases at J, with 8 bases between. The CDR3 region is CATSRDPGANEKLFF. CDR3 bases: TGTGCCACCAGCAGAGATCCGGGGGCTAATGAAAAACTGTTTTTT.

This clone was observed a few times. The CDR3 nucleotides are TGTGCCAGCAGTTCTCCGACAGGGGGCGATGAAAAACTGTTTTTT. Translated, it gives CASSSPTGGDEKLFF. The rearrangement links TRBV28 to TRBJ1-4; 10 bases fit TRBD1. The CDR3 is 15 residues long. The junction had 5 bases not matched to a gene; V was cut back by 4 bases and J by 6 bases. Looked up from germline, CDR1 is MDHEN and CDR2 is SYDVKM.

This rearrangement joins TRBV29-1 to TRBJ2-3; possible D gene TRBD1, 7 bases. Trimming removed 1 base from V and 1 base from J, with 15 bases in between. The CDR3 is 16 residues long. CDR1 is SQVTM and CDR2 is ANQGSEA in the germline V gene. This CDR3 is CSVEVGSRGGTDTQYF. Written as DNA, the CDR3 is TGCAGCGTTGAAGTTGGGTCCAGGGGGGGCACAGATACGCAGTATTTT.

V is TRBV3-1 (or the pseudogene TRBV3-2) and J is TRBJ2-5; D not resolved. Trimming removed 4 bases from V and 4 bases from J, with 7 bases in between. The CDR3 extends over 12 amino acids. Germline assignment: CDR1 LGHDT and CDR2 YNNKEL (reference sequence). The CDR3 nucleotides are TGTGCCAGCAGCCTAGCTAGAGAGACCCAGTACTTC. It specifies CASSLARETQYF.